This T cell receptor (beta chain) was found in a study of shared clonotypes between healthy human individuals (dated by TCRdb to the early 2020s). At the level of the whole study: The cohort comprised two women and a few men aged 18 to 49 years. For each donor, three plates each were used for CD4 naive and CD4 memory, two plates were used for CD8 naive, and one plate was used for CD8 memory. To estimate repertoire size and how much clonotypes are shared between individuals, the study performed deep sequencing of blood TCR repertoires from about five healthy adults. To increase sequencing depth and limit assay-specific biases, TCR repertoire library preparation and sequencing were carried out by different laboratories using diverse techniques. Each donor's leukapheresis produced roughly between roughly 0.85 and 10 billion PBMCs. What the study reported, not specific to this receptor: Only blood was sampled, and tissue TCR repertoires likely differ from those in blood. Rarefaction of sorted-subset datasets indicated incomplete sequencing despite the large sequencing depth. Because the study included only a small number of donors, the genetic and exposure-history diversity represented was limited. Approximately 5% of naive CD4, around 3.5% of naive CD8, approximately 2% of memory CD4, and around 0.42% of memory CD8 clonotypes were shared across several donors. Naive subsets generally had larger estimated clonotype richness than memory subsets did. Higher generation probabilities were observed for clonotypes shared by all four sorted-subset donors than for non-shared clonotypes. Pairwise subsampling led to the expectation that sequencing depth would affect the degree of clonotype sharing among donors.

Using the deep immunoSEQ assay, TCR CDR3 regions were amplified from genomic DNA by multiplex PCR. Extracted genomic DNA from each cell subset was spread evenly across all wells of several immunoSEQ 96-well plates, with each plate serving as a replicate. Each replicate PCR for sorted subsets received around 210 ng genomic DNA, equal to some 32,000 T cell genomes. The purified libraries were quantified using a Qubit 3.0 fluorometer, sized with a Bioanalyzer 2100, and then quantified again using the KAPA Library Quantification kit. Every immunoSEQ 96-well plate was sequenced on a dedicated single-read 150-cycle Illumina NextSeq 550 flow cell. In the source study's methods: The immunoSEQ output contained only junctional sequences without quality scores, so filtering could not match that applied to full-length reads. Sequences were annotated with PyIR, a Python wrapper for IgBLAST v1.9, using IMGT germline references to assign V/J genes and CDR3. Any read was removed if the V/J assignment was weak (E-value above 1e-6), the CDR3 was missing, or the read contained stop codons, out-of-frame junctions, or ambiguous translated residues. A V3J clonotype was defined by an identical inferred V gene, J gene, and CDR3 amino acid sequence. To compute the percentage overlap between repertoires, the number of shared unique clonotypes was divided by the size of the smaller repertoire. Repertoire richness was assessed with RTK rarefaction, the Chao1 estimator, and Recon v2.1 estimates of unobserved clonotypes. OLGA was used to compute generation probabilities for all TCRbeta clonotypes that the gDNA method yielded from a few donors. The immuneACCESS repertoire file appears here via TCRdb, limited to in-frame rearrangements. These files lack a portion of the clones; in checked studies, under half of the deficit traces to unresolved V genes, and the cause of the others is not known. The V and J calls and clone size are taken from that table; D and trimming were inferred from the DNA. Within this sample are about 380,000 clones, with around 96% of them counted one time only. The ten largest clones represent less than 0.35% of the sample.

The donors were healthy, HIV-negative adults who had no recently reported acute infections or vaccinations. Every donor was a Caucasian adult residing in Nashville, Tennessee, USA. CD8 memory samples combined magnetically selected CD45RO+ cells with CCR7-negative CD45RA+ effector memory (TemRA) cells. Blood was collected by leukapheresis, and PBMCs were isolated by Ficoll-Histopaque density gradient centrifugation and then cryopreserved in liquid nitrogen vapor phase. Analytical flow cytometry was used to check the purity and quantity of each magnetically sorted T cell population. Each sorted fraction had its genomic DNA isolated and then quantified by UV absorbance on a Nanodrop 2000c. With regard to this clone: Its antigen is currently not known. No base quality information exists; no much larger clone differs at one position.

Reading from cysteine to phenylalanine, the CDR3 counts 15 amino acids. Only the CDR3 DNA is retained, 45 bases long and in frame from the first base. Reading the germline V gene (reference sequence) gives CDR1 LNHDA and CDR2 SQIVND. The junction shows trimming of 7 bases on V and 8 bases on J, plus 23 bases between the germline ends. The V gene is TRBV19 and the J gene is TRBJ1-2, with the D gene uncertain. The material sequenced was memory CD8+ T cells sorted from blood. Read against the paper, the sample's cell subset or site label means: CD45RO+ cells pooled with CCR7-negative TemRA cells. This TCR derives from a man aged 30-40 years in good health. Here the CDR3 is given as CASNRRVAGLGGYTF. The DNA sequence is TGTGCCAGTAATCGACGAGTGGCAGGACTGGGGGGCTACACCTTC.